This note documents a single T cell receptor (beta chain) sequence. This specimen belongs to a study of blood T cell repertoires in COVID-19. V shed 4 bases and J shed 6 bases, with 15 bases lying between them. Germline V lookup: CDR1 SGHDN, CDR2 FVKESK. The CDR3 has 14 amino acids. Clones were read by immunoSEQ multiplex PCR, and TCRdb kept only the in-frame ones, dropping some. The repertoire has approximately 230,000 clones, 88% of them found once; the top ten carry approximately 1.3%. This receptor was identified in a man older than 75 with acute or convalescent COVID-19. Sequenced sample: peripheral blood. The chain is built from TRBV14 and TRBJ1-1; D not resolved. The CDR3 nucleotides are TGTGCCAGCAGCCTCCGAGGGATTAGGTCTGAAGCTTTCTTT. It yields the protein CASSLRGIRSEAFF.